The following is a TCR beta chain sequence with its context. Its antigen remains unidentified. This specimen comes from a study of cytomegalovirus exposure and HLA in healthy donors. Across the whole study: Ancestry clustering placed roughly 86% of several hundred genotyped donors in the Caucasian-associated cluster.

Study-wide points: Most TCR sequences showed up rarely, but some public TCRs showed up in many donors.

PCR was performed using 60 Vbeta and 13 Jbeta primers. Produced via immunoSEQ multiplex PCR; TCRdb's table is partial and in-frame only. This sample contains about 58,000 clones. This clonotype was sampled from a male donor in good health and CMV-seronegative. Sample: PBMCs.

CDR3 amino acids: CASMPSRDAYEQYF. In DNA, the CDR3 is TGTGCCAGCATGCCTAGCAGAGACGCCTACGAGCAGTACTTC. This chain uses TRBV7-9 with TRBJ2-7, with D possibly TRBD2 on 5 matching bases. The ends were cut back, 7 bases at V and 2 bases at J, with 15 bases in the middle. Per the germline V gene, CDR1 is SEHNR and CDR2 is FQNEAQ (reference sequence). CDR3 length equals 14 residues.